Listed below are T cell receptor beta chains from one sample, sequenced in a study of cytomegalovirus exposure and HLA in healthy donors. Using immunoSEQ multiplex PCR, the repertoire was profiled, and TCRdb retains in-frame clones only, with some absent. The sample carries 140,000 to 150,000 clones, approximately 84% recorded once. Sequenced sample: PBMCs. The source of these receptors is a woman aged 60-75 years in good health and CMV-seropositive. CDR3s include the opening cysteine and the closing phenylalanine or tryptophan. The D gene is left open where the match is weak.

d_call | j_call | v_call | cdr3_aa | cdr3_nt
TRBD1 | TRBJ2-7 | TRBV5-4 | CASSSGQGREQYF | TGTGCCAGCAGCTCGGGACAGGGGAGGGAGCAGTACTTC
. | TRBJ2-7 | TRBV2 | CASSEFFLGATEQYF | TGTGCCAGCAGTGAATTTTTCCTAGGGGCTACCGAGCAGTACTTC
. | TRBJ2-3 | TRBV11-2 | CASSSRQARGALDTQYF | TGTGCCAGCAGCTCCAGACAGGCCCGCGGAGCCTTAGATACGCAGTATTTT
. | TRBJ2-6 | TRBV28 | CATHSGANVLTF | TGTGCCACCCACTCTGGGGCCAACGTCCTGACTTTC
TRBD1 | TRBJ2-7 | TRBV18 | CASSPSGTGGGYEQYF | TGTGCCAGCTCACCCTCCGGGACAGGGGGAGGTTACGAGCAGTACTTC
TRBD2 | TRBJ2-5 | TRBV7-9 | CASSSSGTSARGGETQYF | TGTGCCAGCAGCTCTTCCGGGACTAGCGCGAGAGGGGGAGAGACCCAGTACTTC
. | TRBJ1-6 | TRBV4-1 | CASSLSTGDMGALHF | TGCGCCAGCAGCCTCTCGACGGGGGATATGGGGGCCCTCCACTTT
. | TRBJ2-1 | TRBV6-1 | CASSETRNEQFF | TGTGCCAGCAGTGAAACGAGGAATGAGCAGTTCTTC
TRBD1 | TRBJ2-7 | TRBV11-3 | CASSDRRDRDYEQYF | TGTGCCAGCAGCGACCGCCGGGACAGGGACTACGAGCAGTACTTC
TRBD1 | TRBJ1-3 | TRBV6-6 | CASTQTGSSGNTIYF | TGTGCCAGCACGCAGACAGGGAGCTCTGGAAACACCATATATTTT
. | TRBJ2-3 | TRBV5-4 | CASSFPLRADTQYF | TGTGCCAGCAGCTTCCCCCTTCGCGCAGATACGCAGTATTTT